The 27 T cell receptor beta chains below were found in one sample sequenced in a study of control samples from healthy donors and cancer patients. Measured with immunoSEQ multiplex PCR; TCRdb has only the in-frame clones, and not every one. The sample lists 95,000 to 150,000 clones; more than 85% were seen once. The sample consisted of blood. The receptors were gathered from a young woman in good health.

V and J are TRBV28 and TRBJ1-2, with D perhaps TRBD1 (5 bases). Trimming removed 6 bases from V and 5 bases from J, with 19 bases in between. Germline CDR1 and CDR2: MDHEN and SYDVKM. There are 15 residues in the CDR3. As DNA, the CDR3 is TGTGCCAGCAGAACCCCCTCGGGAGGGGCGTATGGCTACACCTTC. It is translated as CASRTPSGGAYGYTF.

The V and J genes are TRBV11-3 and TRBJ2-3; D is unclear. V shed 1 base and J shed 4 bases, with 6 bases lying between them. This CDR3 region has 13 residues. Germline V gene data show CDR1 as SGHNT and CDR2 as YENEEA. CDR3 in amino acids: CASSLASPDTQYF. The CDR3 DNA is TGTGCCAGCAGCTTAGCCAGCCCAGATACGCAGTATTTT. Looking up the rest from reference TRBV11-3 and TRBJ2-3 gives the full variable domain: EAGVVQSPRYKIIEKKQPVAFWCNPISGHNTLYWYLQNLGQGPELLIRYENEEAVDDSQLPKDRFSAERLKGVDSTLKIQPAELGDSAVYLCASSLASPDTQYFGPGTRLTVL.

This chain links TRBV7-2 with TRBJ2-5, with TRBD2 as a possible D gene (5 bases). In germline, CDR1 is SGHTA, CDR2 FQGNSA. V lost 1 base to trimming and J lost 5 bases, with 14 bases between them. The CDR3 is made up of 15 amino acids. The DNA of the CDR3 is TGTGCCAGCAGCTTAGAGGTTGGTAGCGTGGAGACCCAGTACTTC. Amino acids: CASSLEVGSVETQYF.

The chain employs TRBV10-3 and TRBJ1-4, with 9 nucleotides matching TRBD1. The CDR3 extends over 14 amino acids. V gave up 2 bases and J gave up 8 bases; unmatched junction bases: 3. Germline loops: CDR1 ENHRY, CDR2 SYGVKD. The DNA for the CDR3 is TGTGCCATCAGTGAGGGACAGGGGAGGGAAAAACTGTTTTTT. Translated, it gives CAISEGQGREKLFF.

The chain employs TRBV7-2 and TRBJ2-1; D is perhaps TRBD2 (6 bases). V shed 6 bases and J shed 3 bases, with 21 bases lying between them. CDR3 length: 17 residues. Per the germline V gene, CDR1 is SGHTA and CDR2 is FQGNSA. This CDR3 is CASRRGEAEVGYNEQFF. CDR3 DNA sequence: TGTGCCAGCAGGCGGGGAGAAGCGGAGGTGGGCTACAATGAGCAGTTCTTC.

J is TRBJ1-5 and V is TRBV6-5; D perhaps matches TRBD1 (5 bases). CDR1 and CDR2 (germline): MNHEY, SVGAGI. V gave up 6 bases and J gave up 9 bases, with 21 bases separating them. The CDR3 sequence is 15 residues long. The CDR3 region has the DNA TGTGCCAGCAGACAACTAGGCGAGGGCGGGACGCCCCAGCATTTT. It encodes CASRQLGEGGTPQHF.

The genes are TRBV7-2 and TRBJ2-7, with 14 bases that match TRBD2. Trimming took 5 bases from V and 4 from J; bases not matched to a gene: 10. There are 17 residues in the CDR3. Germline-derived CDR1 and CDR2 are SGHTA and FQGNSA. The CDR3 protein is CASSIQGLAGDPYEQYF. As DNA, the CDR3 is TGTGCCAGCAGCATACAGGGACTAGCGGGGGACCCTTACGAGCAGTACTTC. The full variable domain, rest sourced from reference TRBV7-2 and TRBJ2-7, is GAGVSQSPSNKVTEKGKDVELRCDPISGHTALYWYRQSLGQGLEFLIYFQGNSAPDKSGLPSDRFSAERTGGSVSTLTIQRTQQEDSAVYLCASSIQGLAGDPYEQYFGPGTRLTVT.

As for this clone: At one end, the junction sequence differs from germline, possibly due to a read error. The chain employs TRBV5-1 and TRBJ2-7, with TRBD1 matching over 9 bases. Germline V lookup: CDR1 SGHRS, CDR2 YFSETQ. The CDR3 sequence is 14 residues long. CDR3 protein: CASRLGTGLYEQYF. The CDR3 DNA reads as TGCGCCAGCAGGTTGGGGACAGGGTTATACGAGCAGTACTTC.

For this clone: Other DNA sequences in this sample translate to the same CDR3. This CDR3 reads CSVRLASTDTQYF. DNA for the CDR3: TGCAGCGTCCGACTGGCTAGCACAGATACGCAGTATTTT. This chain joins TRBV29-1 and TRBJ2-3; unclear D gene. V lost 6 bases and J lost 0, with 10 bases in between. The germline CDR1 and CDR2 sequences are SQVTM and ANQGSEA. The CDR3 is 13 amino acids.

The chain joins TRBV23-1 to TRBJ2-7; TRBD1 agrees at 8 bases. TRBV23-1 is identified as an open reading frame with a role that is uncertain. V lost 4 bases, J lost 10 bases, and 9 bases stayed unmatched. This CDR3 is built from 13 residues. The CDR3: CASSRGTGARQYF. Written as DNA, the CDR3 is TGCGCCAGCAGTCGGGGGACAGGCGCTAGACAGTACTTC.

This chain uses TRBV28 with TRBJ1-6; D unresolved. Looked up from germline, CDR1 is MDHEN and CDR2 is SYDVKM. The CDR3 covers 14 residues. Trimming removed 3 bases at V and 13 bases at J, with 16 bases between. The CDR3 loop is CASSFGGRTGPLHF. As DNA, the CDR3 is TGTGCCAGCAGTTTCGGAGGGAGAACGGGTCCCCTCCACTTT.

V and J are TRBV7-2 and TRBJ2-1, with 13 positions matching TRBD2. The germline V gene encodes CDR1 SGHTA and CDR2 FQGNSA. Germline trimming cut 5 bases from V and 6 bases from J; bases unmatched to any gene: 13. The CDR3 covers 18 residues. The CDR3 bases are TGTGCCAGCAGCCTGGGACTAGCGGGACCAACGAACGGCAATGAGCAGTTCTTC. This gives the protein CASSLGLAGPTNGNEQFF. Using reference TRBV7-2 and TRBJ2-1 for the parts outside the CDR3, the full variable domain is GAGVSQSPSNKVTEKGKDVELRCDPISGHTALYWYRQSLGQGLEFLIYFQGNSAPDKSGLPSDRFSAERTGGSVSTLTIQRTQQEDSAVYLCASSLGLAGPTNGNEQFFGPGTRLTVL.

A few counts support this clone. The V call is TRBV5-4, the J call TRBJ2-7; D unresolved. Deletions cut 6 bases from V and 9 bases from J, with 25 bases between. In germline, CDR1 is SGHNT, CDR2 YYREEE (reference sequence). The CDR3 contains 15 residues. This CDR3 is CASTPNPAQPTGQYF. The CDR3 DNA is TGTGCCAGCACCCCGAACCCGGCGCAGCCTACGGGGCAGTACTTC.

This chain joins TRBV5-1 and TRBJ2-5, with D maybe TRBD2 (6 bases). Germline V gene sequence: CDR1 SGHRS, CDR2 YFSETQ. The CDR3 has 15 residues. Trimming stripped 0 bases from V and 5 bases from J, with 14 bases between. CDR3 DNA: TGCGCCAGCAGCTTGGCCGTGCGGGACGGCGAGACCCAGTACTTC. This sequence encodes CASSLAVRDGETQYF.

The chain is built from TRBV4-3 and TRBJ1-1; 7 bases fit TRBD1. Germline V gives CDR1 LGHNA, CDR2 YSLEER. V was clipped by 3 bases and J by 2 bases; unmatched bases: 6. CDR3 size: 15 residues. This CDR3 reads CASSHVPGGNTEAFF. CDR3 in DNA: TGCGCCAGCAGCCACGTTCCAGGGGGTAACACTGAAGCTTTCTTT.

This chain links TRBV7-3 with TRBJ2-3; 7 bases line up with TRBD1. Germline lookup yields CDR1 SGHTA and CDR2 FQGTGA. The CDR3 spans 16 residues. The junction had 7 bases not matched to a gene; V was cut back by 3 bases and J by 1 base. Written as DNA, the CDR3 is TGTGCCAGCAGCTTCACAGGGGAAGGCGGCACAGATACGCAGTATTTT. Translated: CASSFTGEGGTDTQYF.

V gene TRBV19 combines with J gene TRBJ2-1, with D uncertain. Germline-derived CDR1 and CDR2 are LNHDA and SQIVND (reference sequence). V dropped 3 bases and J dropped 7 bases, with 10 bases sitting between them. The CDR3 is 13 residues long. CDR3 residues: CASSMMGYNEQFF. CDR3 in DNA: TGTGCCAGTAGTATGATGGGGTATAATGAGCAGTTCTTC.

V is TRBV5-1 and J is TRBJ2-7; D possibly corresponds to TRBD1 (6 bases). This CDR3 is 16 amino acids long. Trimming removed 1 base at V and 2 bases at J, with 16 bases between. The germline V gene encodes CDR1 SGHRS and CDR2 YFSETQ. The CDR3 protein is CASSLTGRTQTYEQYF. CDR3 sequence (DNA): TGCGCCAGCAGCTTGACAGGGAGAACTCAAACCTACGAGCAGTACTTC. Full variable domain (missing parts from reference TRBV5-1 and TRBJ2-7): KAGVTQTPRYLIKTRGQQVTLSCSPISGHRSVSWYQQTPGQGLQFLFEYFSETQRNKGNFPGRFSGRQFSNSRSEMNVSTLELGDSALYLCASSLTGRTQTYEQYFGPGTRLTVT.

This rearrangement joins TRBV21-1 to TRBJ2-7; the table's D call, TRBD1, was not checked against the DNA. TRBV21-1 is an annotated pseudogene. This CDR3 has 11 amino acids. CDR3 residues: CASSTIVGEYF. The CDR3 nucleotides read TGTGCCAGCAGCACTATAGTAGGGGAGTACTTC.

J is TRBJ1-1 and V is TRBV27; TRBD1 aligns across 7 bases. This CDR3 has 14 amino acids. V shed 3 bases and J 8 bases; nucleotides not matched to a gene: 9. CDR1 MNHEY and CDR2 SMNVEV come from the germline V gene (reference sequence). The CDR3 spells CASSLRGQSTEAFF. DNA for the CDR3: TGTGCCAGCAGTTTGCGGGGACAGTCAACCGAAGCTTTCTTT.

This chain joins TRBV27 and TRBJ2-3, with D possibly being TRBD2 (5 bases). Germline V gene sequence: CDR1 MNHEY, CDR2 SMNVEV (reference sequence). V was pared by 2 bases and J by 6 bases, with 9 bases between. This CDR3 is 13 amino acids long. This chain's CDR3 is CASSLTGVDTQYF. In nucleotides, the CDR3 is TGTGCCAGCAGTTTAACCGGGGTGGATACGCAGTATTTT.

The V call is TRBV7-6, the J call TRBJ1-1; TRBD1 aligns across 10 bases. The CDR3 extends over 15 amino acids. V shed 1 base, J shed 8 bases, and the junction held 7 bases outside the gene matches. Germline loops: CDR1 SGHVS, CDR2 FNYEAQ. CDR3 DNA sequence: TGTGCCAGCAGCTTAGGGACAGGGGGTACAGGGGAAGCTTTCTTT. Residues: CASSLGTGGTGEAFF.

V usage is TRBV7-9 and J usage is TRBJ2-3; TRBD2 is a possible D gene (5 bases). Germline-derived CDR1 and CDR2 are SEHNR and FQNEAQ (reference sequence). This CDR3 region has 15 residues. Trimming shortened V by 5 bases and J by 2 bases, and 14 bases separated the two germline ends. CDR3 residues: CASSLERSHTDTQYF. As DNA, the CDR3 is TGTGCCAGCAGCCTAGAGCGGAGCCACACAGATACGCAGTATTTT.

A word on this clone: One end of the junction varies from germline; a read error may be responsible. The V and J genes are TRBV5-4 and TRBJ2-5, with a tentative D call TRBD2 (5 bases). This CDR3 has 15 residues. Germline values: CDR1 SGHNT, CDR2 YYREEE (reference sequence). The CDR3 spells CASSLHTGNQEAQYF. CDR3 coding DNA: TGTGCCAGCAGCTTACATACCGGGAACCAAGAGGCCCAGTACTTC.

The chain joins TRBV18 to TRBJ1-2; the match to TRBD1 covers 8 bases. CDR3 length equals 15 residues. The germline CDR1 and CDR2 sequences are KGHSH and LQKENI. With V trimmed by 2 bases and J by 3 bases, 5 bases remained unmatched. CDR3 region: CASSPRTGGDYGYTF. The DNA of the CDR3 is TGTGCCAGCTCACCAAGAACAGGGGGGGACTATGGCTACACCTTC. The full variable domain, in which reference TRBV18 and TRBJ1-2 provide the parts outside the CDR3, is NAGVMQNPRHLVRRRGQEARLRCSPMKGHSHVYWYRQLPEEGLKFMVYLQKENIIDESGMPKERFSAEFPKEGPSILRIQQVVRGDSAAYFCASSPRTGGDYGYTFGSGTRLTVV.

The chain recombines TRBV27 with TRBJ2-7, with D possibly called TRBD1 or TRBD2 (5 bases each). The ends were cut back, 10 bases at V and 0 bases at J, with 19 bases in the middle. This CDR3 has 15 residues. Germline-derived CDR1 and CDR2 are MNHEY and SMNVEV (reference sequence). CDR3 protein: CATSLGRDVSYEQYF. The CDR3 DNA reads as TGTGCCACCTCATTGGGTCGGGACGTCTCCTACGAGCAGTACTTC.

This sequence joins TRBV12-5 and TRBJ2-1; D is uncertain. CDR1 is LGHNT and CDR2 is FRNRAP in the germline V gene. Trimming removed 1 base at V and 7 bases at J, with 8 bases between. This CDR3 comprises 13 residues. The CDR3 reads CASGLGMGNEQFF. CDR3 in DNA: TGTGCTAGTGGTTTGGGTATGGGAAATGAGCAGTTCTTC. The full variable domain, its missing parts supplied by reference TRBV12-5 and TRBJ2-1, is DARVTQTPRHKVTEMGQEVTMRCQPILGHNTVFWYRQTMMQGLELLAYFRNRAPLDDSGMPKDRFSAEMPDATLATLKIQPSEPRDSAVYFCASGLGMGNEQFFGPGTRLTVL.